Each of the 21 T cell receptor beta chains below was sequenced from the same sample in a study of T cell responses to AZD1222 COVID-19 vaccine. The table came from immunoSEQ multiplex PCR; TCRdb's copy has only in-frame clones and leaves some out. The repertoire consists of approximately 35,000 clones, with approximately 90% occurring once and the leading ten covering approximately 10%. The sample consisted of peripheral blood, taken 28 days after the second AZD1222 dose. Receptor source: an adult who received the AZD1222 COVID-19 vaccine.

The chain is built from TRBV28 and TRBJ1-1; D not certain. Germline assignment: CDR1 MDHEN and CDR2 SYDVKM. The V end was cut by 7 bases, the J end by 1 base, with 13 bases between. The CDR3 is 14 residues long. CDR3 in DNA: TGTGCCAGCACCCCCTCTACGGGGAACACTGAAGCTTTCTTT. It yields the protein CASTPSTGNTEAFF.

The genes are TRBV10-1 and TRBJ2-7; TRBD2 is a possible D gene (5 bases). V lost 3 bases to trimming and J lost 6 bases, with 6 bases between them. There are 11 residues in the CDR3. Germline CDR1 and CDR2: WNHNN and SYGVQD (reference sequence). The CDR3 is CASSDGVEQYF. The CDR3 DNA is TGCGCCAGCAGTGACGGGGTCGAGCAGTACTTC.

The genes are TRBV5-4 and TRBJ2-3, with 13 bases matching TRBD2. The V segment lost 4 bases and the J segment 0 bases; nucleotides outside the gene matches: 14. Looked up from germline, CDR1 is SGHNT and CDR2 is YYREEE (reference sequence). The CDR3 runs to 20 residues. CDR3 sequence reads: CASSPTATSGRARSTDTQYF. DNA for the CDR3: TGTGCCAGCAGCCCGACGGCTACTAGCGGGAGGGCCCGAAGCACAGATACGCAGTATTTT. The entire variable domain, with the rest obtained from reference TRBV5-4 and TRBJ2-3, is as follows: ETGVTQSPTHLIKTRGQQVTLRCSSQSGHNTVSWYQQALGQGPQFIFQYYREEENGRGNFPPRFSGLQFPNYSSELNVNALELDDSALYLCASSPTATSGRARSTDTQYFGPGTRLTVL.

The chain joins TRBV3-1 (or the pseudogene TRBV3-2) to TRBJ1-6; 7 nucleotides agree with TRBD1. The CDR3 length is 15 residues. CDR1 and CDR2 from the germline V gene are LGHDT and YNNKEL (reference sequence). V trimming: 1 base; J trimming: 9 bases; junction bases outside the gene matches: 6. This CDR3 is CASSQVRDRGSPLHF. In DNA, the CDR3 is TGTGCCAGCAGCCAAGTCCGGGACAGAGGTTCACCCCTCCACTTT.

This sequence joins TRBV30 and TRBJ1-1; D unclear. V shed 5 bases and J shed 1 base, with 5 bases lying between them. The CDR3 has 11 residues. Germline lookup yields CDR1 GTSNPN and CDR2 SVGIG (reference sequence). The DNA of the CDR3 is TGTGCCTGGCGGGAGAACACTGAAGCTTTCTTT. Amino acid sequence: CAWRENTEAFF.

J is TRBJ1-3 and V is TRBV30, with 10 bases fitting TRBD1. V lost 1 base and J lost 8; bases outside the gene matches: 5. In germline, CDR1 is GTSNPN, CDR2 SVGIG (reference sequence). The CDR3 totals 14 residues. CDR3 amino acids: CAWSATGGRDTIYF. The CDR3 nucleotides are TGTGCCTGGAGTGCGACAGGGGGCCGGGACACCATATATTTT.

The sample holds a few counts of this clone. This chain connects TRBV29-1 to TRBJ2-7; TRBD1 agrees at 11 bases. Germline V gene lookup returns CDR1 SQVTM and CDR2 ANQGSEA. This CDR3 is built from 15 residues. The junction had 6 bases not matched to a gene; V was cut back by 4 bases and J by 1 base. The CDR3 loop reads CSVGEGQGASYEQYF. In DNA, the CDR3 is TGCAGCGTTGGGGAAGGACAGGGGGCATCCTACGAGCAGTACTTC.

V gene TRBV5-8 combines with J gene TRBJ2-2; 9 nucleotides align to TRBD2. Germline CDR1 and CDR2: SGHTS and YDEGEE. The ends lost 0 bases at V and 6 bases at J; junction bases unmatched: 9. This CDR3 region has 17 residues. The CDR3 loop is CASSLGSLAGLAGELFF. DNA of the CDR3: TGTGCCAGCAGCTTGGGATCTCTAGCGGGATTGGCCGGGGAGCTGTTTTTT. The variable domain in full, completed from reference TRBV5-8 and TRBJ2-2, reads EAGVTQSPTHLIKTRGQQATLRCSPISGHTSVYWYQQALGLGLQFLLWYDEGEERNRGNFPPRFSGRQFPNYSSELNVNALELEDSALYLCASSLGSLAGLAGELFFGEGSRLTVL.

J is TRBJ2-3 and V is TRBV10-2, with D uncertain. The CDR3 runs to 15 residues. Trimming stripped 0 bases from V and 5 bases from J, with 12 bases between. The germline V gene has CDR1 WSHSY and CDR2 SAAADI. The DNA of the CDR3 is TGCGCCAGCAGTGAGTCGGAAGGGCTTGGAGATACGCAGTATTTT. It yields the protein CASSESEGLGDTQYF.

Here the CDR3 DNA reads TGTGCCAGCAGTTACTCGACTAGCCCCAGCTACGAGCAGTACTTC. Translation gives CASSYSTSPSYEQYF. The chain recombines TRBV6-5 with TRBJ2-7; 7 nucleotides align to TRBD2. This CDR3 is built from 15 residues. From germline, CDR1 is MNHEY and CDR2 SVGAGI. Trimming at V came to 0 bases and at J to 3 bases, leaving 5 bases not matched to a gene.

The chain combines TRBV19 with TRBJ2-6, with D perhaps matching TRBD1 (7 bases). Germline values: CDR1 LNHDA, CDR2 SQIVND (reference sequence). There are 17 residues in the CDR3. V was cut by 2 bases and J by 2 bases, with 13 bases left in between. The CDR3 protein is CASSIQGGATGANVLTF. The CDR3 DNA sequence: TGTGCCAGTAGTATACAGGGGGGTGCCACTGGGGCCAACGTCCTGACTTTC. Together with reference TRBV19 and TRBJ2-6, the CDR3 gives the full variable domain: DGGITQSPKYLFRKEGQNVTLSCEQNLNHDAMYWYRQDPGQGLRLIYYSQIVNDFQKGDIAEGYSVSREKKESFPLTVTSAQKNPTAFYLCASSIQGGATGANVLTFGAGSRLTVL.

J is TRBJ1-6 and V is TRBV5-1; D unresolved. This CDR3 is built from 14 residues. CDR1 and CDR2 (germline): SGHRS, YFSETQ. Between the trimmed V and J ends, which lost 0 bases and 9 bases, there was a span of 10 bases. The CDR3 nucleotides are TGCGCCAGCAGCTTGGGAGGGAGTGGTTCACCCCTCCACTTT. Its protein is CASSLGGSGSPLHF.

The rearrangement uses TRBV19 and TRBJ2-1, with 10 bases that match TRBD2. This CDR3 spans 15 amino acids. Germline CDR1 and CDR2: LNHDA and SQIVND (reference sequence). J was trimmed by 9 bases and V by 6 bases; bases with no gene match: 11. CDR3 residues: CASRELAGDGVEQFF. CDR3 bases: TGTGCCAGTAGGGAGCTAGCGGGAGACGGGGTTGAGCAGTTCTTC.

The chain combines TRBV9 with TRBJ1-1; TRBD1 is a possible D gene (5 bases). V lost 1 base to trimming and J lost 6 bases, with 16 bases between them. CDR1 and CDR2 (germline): SGDLS, YYNGEE. The CDR3 length is 15 residues. The CDR3: CASSVLVGESAEAFF. DNA of the CDR3: TGTGCCAGCAGCGTACTTGTAGGGGAAAGCGCTGAAGCTTTCTTT.

V is TRBV3-1 (or the pseudogene TRBV3-2) and J is TRBJ2-2, with TRBD1 as a possible D gene (5 bases). Per germline, CDR1 LGHDT and CDR2 YNNKEL (reference sequence). V was pared by 4 bases and J by 4 bases, with 13 bases between. The length of the CDR3 is 15 residues. This chain's CDR3 is CASSPTAPSTGELFF. The CDR3 DNA sequence: TGTGCCAGCAGCCCGACAGCTCCGAGCACCGGGGAGCTGTTTTTT.

The chain couples TRBV2 to TRBJ1-6; D may be TRBD1 (5 bases). Germline assignment: CDR1 SNHLY and CDR2 FYNNEI. This CDR3 is 19 amino acids long. Trimming took 4 bases from V and 5 from J, leaving 24 bases between them. The CDR3 DNA follows: TGTGCCAGCAGTGTGTGGTTTAATCGGGGGACCGGCAATAATTCACCCCTCCACTTT. Protein product: CASSVWFNRGTGNNSPLHF.

Turning to this clone: The junction and the germline gene differ at one end; a read error may be behind it. CDR3 sequence: CASSLDRDQPQHF. The CDR3 coding sequence is TGTGCCAGCAGCCTAGACAGGGACCAGCCCCAGCATTTT. The chain combines TRBV11-2 with TRBJ1-5; TRBD1 aligns across 7 bases. The germline CDR1 and CDR2 sequences are SGHAT and FQNNGV. This CDR3 has 13 residues.

The CDR3 DNA is TGCAGTGCTAGTGGGGACAGGGTGTCCTACGAGCAGTACTTC. Translation gives CSASGDRVSYEQYF. The chain combines TRBV20-1 with TRBJ2-7, with 9 bases matching TRBD1. CDR1 DFQATT and CDR2 SNEGSKA come from the germline V gene (reference sequence). The CDR3 is 14 amino acids. V was pared by 3 bases and J by 1 base, with 4 bases of the junction left unmatched.

This rearrangement joins TRBV19 to TRBJ2-2, with a weak D call TRBD1 (5 bases). Germline CDR1 and CDR2: LNHDA and SQIVND (reference sequence). V lost 7 bases, J lost 1 base, and 13 bases lay in between. This CDR3 has 15 residues. The CDR3 region is CASIPGPGNTGELFF. For the CDR3, the DNA is TGTGCCAGTATCCCAGGGCCAGGGAACACCGGGGAGCTGTTTTTT.

This rearrangement joins TRBV28 to TRBJ1-3; D may be TRBD1 (5 bases). From germline, CDR1 is MDHEN and CDR2 SYDVKM. The CDR3 consists of 15 residues. V shed 5 bases and J shed 0 bases, with 11 bases lying between them. This CDR3 reads CASSRQPLSGNTIYF. In DNA form, the CDR3 reads TGTGCCAGCAGTCGACAGCCGCTCTCTGGAAACACCATATATTTT.

The rearrangement uses TRBV11-2 and TRBJ1-3, with D unclear. The CDR3 sequence is 16 residues long. The germline V and J ends were trimmed by 5 bases and 0 bases, with 14 bases remaining between them. Germline CDR1 and CDR2: SGHAT and FQNNGV. In DNA form, the CDR3 reads TGTGCCAGCAGCCCGCTTTGGGCTTTCTCTGGAAACACCATATATTTT. It codes for CASSPLWAFSGNTIYF.